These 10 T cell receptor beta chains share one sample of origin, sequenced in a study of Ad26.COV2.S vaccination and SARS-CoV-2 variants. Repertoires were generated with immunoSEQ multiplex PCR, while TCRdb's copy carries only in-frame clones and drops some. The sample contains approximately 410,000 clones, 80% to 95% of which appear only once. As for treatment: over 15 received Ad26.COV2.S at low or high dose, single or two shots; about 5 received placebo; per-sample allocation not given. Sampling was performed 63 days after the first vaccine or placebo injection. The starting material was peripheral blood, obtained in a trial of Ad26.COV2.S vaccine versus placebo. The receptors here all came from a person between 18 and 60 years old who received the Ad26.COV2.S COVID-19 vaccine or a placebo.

The CDR3 nucleotides are TGTGCCAGTAGTCAGGTGGGGTATGGCTACACCTTC. This codes for CASSQVGYGYTF. V usage is TRBV19 and J usage is TRBJ1-2; no reliable D call. Per germline, CDR1 LNHDA and CDR2 SQIVND (reference sequence). V was shortened by 5 bases and J by 5 bases, with 9 bases between the two germline ends. CDR3 size: 12 residues.

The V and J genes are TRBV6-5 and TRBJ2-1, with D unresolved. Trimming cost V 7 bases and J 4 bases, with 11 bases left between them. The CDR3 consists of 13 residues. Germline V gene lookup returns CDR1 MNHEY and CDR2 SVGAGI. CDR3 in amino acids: CASKKDGYNEQFF. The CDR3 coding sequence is TGTGCCAGCAAGAAGGACGGTTACAATGAGCAGTTCTTC.

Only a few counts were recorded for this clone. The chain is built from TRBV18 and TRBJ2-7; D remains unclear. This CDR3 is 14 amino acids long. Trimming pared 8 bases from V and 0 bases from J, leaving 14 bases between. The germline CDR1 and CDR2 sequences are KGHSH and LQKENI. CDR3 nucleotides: TGTGCCAGCAACCAAATTGCCGGCTCCTACGAGCAGTACTTC. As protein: CASNQIAGSYEQYF.

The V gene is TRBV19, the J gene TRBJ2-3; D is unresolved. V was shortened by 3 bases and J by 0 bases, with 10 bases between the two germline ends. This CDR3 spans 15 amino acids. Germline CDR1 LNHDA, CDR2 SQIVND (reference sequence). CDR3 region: CASSMLRTSTDTQYF. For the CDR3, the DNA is TGTGCCAGTAGTATGCTACGAACAAGCACAGATACGCAGTATTTT.

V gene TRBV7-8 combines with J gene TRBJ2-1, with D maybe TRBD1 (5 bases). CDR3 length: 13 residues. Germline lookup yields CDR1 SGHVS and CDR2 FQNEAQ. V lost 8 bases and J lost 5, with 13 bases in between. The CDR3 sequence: CASRQGTHNEQFF. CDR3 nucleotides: TGTGCCAGCCGGCAGGGTACCCACAATGAGCAGTTCTTC. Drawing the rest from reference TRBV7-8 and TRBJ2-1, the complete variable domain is GAGVSQSPRYKVAKRGQDVALRCDPISGHVSLFWYQQALGQGPEFLTYFQNEAQLDKSGLPSDRFFAERPEGSVSTLKIQRTQQEDSAVYLCASRQGTHNEQFFGPGTRLTVL.

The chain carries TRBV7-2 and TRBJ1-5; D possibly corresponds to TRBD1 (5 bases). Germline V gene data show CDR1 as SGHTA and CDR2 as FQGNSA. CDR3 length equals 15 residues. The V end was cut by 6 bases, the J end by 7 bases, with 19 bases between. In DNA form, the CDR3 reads TGTGCCAGCAGTTTGGACGGAGCCTGGGGCCAGCCCCAGCATTTT. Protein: CASSLDGAWGQPQHF.

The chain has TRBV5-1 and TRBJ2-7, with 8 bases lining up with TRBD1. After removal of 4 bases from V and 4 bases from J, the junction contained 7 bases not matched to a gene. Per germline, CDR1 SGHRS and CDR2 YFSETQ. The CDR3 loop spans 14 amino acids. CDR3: CASSGTGAIYEQYF. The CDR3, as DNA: TGCGCCAGCAGCGGGACAGGAGCAATTTACGAGCAGTACTTC.

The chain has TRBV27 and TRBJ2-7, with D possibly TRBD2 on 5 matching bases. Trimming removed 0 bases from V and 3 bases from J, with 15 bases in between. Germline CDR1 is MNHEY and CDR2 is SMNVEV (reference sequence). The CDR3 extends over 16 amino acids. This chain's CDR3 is CASSLSGLAEVYEQYF. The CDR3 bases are TGTGCCAGCAGTTTATCTGGGCTAGCCGAAGTCTACGAGCAGTACTTC.

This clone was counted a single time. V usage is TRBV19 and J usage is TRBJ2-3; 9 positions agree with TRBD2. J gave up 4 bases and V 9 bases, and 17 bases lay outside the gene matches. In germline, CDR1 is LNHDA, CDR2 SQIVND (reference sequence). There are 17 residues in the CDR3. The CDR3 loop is CASRPFGRGGEADTQYF. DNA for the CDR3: TGTGCCAGCCGACCCTTTGGGCGGGGGGGCGAGGCAGATACGCAGTATTTT. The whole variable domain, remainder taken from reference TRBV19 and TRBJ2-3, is DGGITQSPKYLFRKEGQNVTLSCEQNLNHDAMYWYRQDPGQGLRLIYYSQIVNDFQKGDIAEGYSVSREKKESFPLTVTSAQKNPTAFYLCASRPFGRGGEADTQYFGPGTRLTVL.

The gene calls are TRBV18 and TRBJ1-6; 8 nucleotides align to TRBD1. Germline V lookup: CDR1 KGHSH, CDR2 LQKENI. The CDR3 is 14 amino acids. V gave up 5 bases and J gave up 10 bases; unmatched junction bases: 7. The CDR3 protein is CASSSDRAGSPLHF. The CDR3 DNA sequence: TGTGCCAGCTCATCGGACAGGGCAGGGTCACCCCTCCACTTT.